The 10 T cell receptor beta chains below were found in one sample sequenced in a study of response to subunit inactivated influenza vaccine. TCRdb passed the RT-PCR reads through MiXCR, listing each CDR3 protein once. The data show more than 500,000 distinct CDR3 sequences, about 11% seen once. These same records also appear under a second study, on T cells expressing NK-cell markers. From that report: 5'RACE template switching with UMIs generated TCR beta cDNA.

The sample consisted of PBMCs from blood, taken on the day of vaccination. These receptors all come from a man aged 50 to 60 who received an inactivated influenza vaccine.

This clonotype was counted ten times or more. J is TRBJ2-6 and V is TRBV9, with D unclear. The CDR3 is 16 residues long. The V gene's germline CDR1 is SGDLS and CDR2 YYNGEE. The germline V and J ends were trimmed by 0 bases and 4 bases, with 11 bases remaining between them. CDR3 nucleotides: TGTGCCAGCAGCGTAGCCGTTGAGCGAGGGGCCAACGTCCTGACTTTC. It yields the protein CASSVAVERGANVLTF.

There are a few counts of this clonotype. The chain combines TRBV11-2 with TRBJ1-2, with a possible D match to TRBD1 (5 bases). This CDR3 has 20 residues. V was cut by 5 bases and J by 7 bases, with 35 bases left in between. The V gene's germline CDR1 is SGHAT and CDR2 FQNNGV. The CDR3 loop is CASSHLIRSGAGNDSGGYTF. The CDR3, as DNA: TGTGCCAGCAGCCATCTCATTAGGAGTGGGGCAGGGAACGATAGTGGTGGCTACACCTTC.

The genes are TRBV3-1 and TRBJ2-2; 9 bases are a match to TRBD1. The germline V gene encodes CDR1 LGHDT and CDR2 YNNKEL (reference sequence). The length of the CDR3 is 20 residues. V lost 5 bases and J lost 3; bases outside the gene matches: 19. The CDR3 DNA is TGTGCCAGCAGCTCACCAGATTCCCGGGACAGGGCGTGGGACACCGGGGAGCTGTTTTTT. Its translation is CASSSPDSRDRAWDTGELFF.

This clonotype appeared a few times. The chain employs TRBV15 and TRBJ2-1; D possibly corresponds to TRBD1 (6 bases). CDR1 is LNHNV and CDR2 is YYDKDF in the germline V gene (reference sequence). V lost 8 bases and J 6 bases, leaving 8 bases between the germline ends. This CDR3 region has 11 residues. CDR3 coding DNA: TGTGCCACCGAGACAGGCAATGAGCAGTTCTTC. Its protein is CATETGNEQFF.

This clonotype was counted only a few times. The chain joins TRBV12-3 or TRBV12-4 to TRBJ1-2; 8 nucleotides agree with TRBD1. The CDR3 has 13 amino acids. V was clipped by 6 bases and J by 8 bases; unmatched bases: 8. In nucleotides, the CDR3 is TGTGCCAGCAGGCGGACAGGGCTGTGGGGCTACACCTTC. Translating gives CASRRTGLWGYTF.

In this sample, this clonotype turned up many times. The chain uses TRBV11-3 and TRBJ2-3; 7 nucleotides match TRBD2. J was trimmed by 3 bases and V by 5 bases; bases with no gene match: 8. Germline CDR1 SGHNT, CDR2 YENEEA. The CDR3 extends over 15 amino acids. The CDR3, as DNA: TGTGCCAGCAGCCTTGCGGGGGTTTCAACAGATACGCAGTATTTT. Protein product: CASSLAGVSTDTQYF.

This clonotype was seen more than once but under ten times. The chain carries TRBV2 and TRBJ2-7; D is uncertain. Trimming pared 7 bases from V and 2 bases from J, leaving 12 bases between. CDR1 and CDR2 (germline): SNHLY, FYNNEI. CDR3 length equals 13 residues. The CDR3 region is CASKSTDAYEQYF. The CDR3 bases are TGTGCCAGCAAGTCTACTGACGCCTACGAGCAGTACTTC.

This CDR3 reads CASSHRQGFLPAEQYF. DNA of the CDR3: TGTGCCAGCAGCCATCGACAGGGCTTCCTACCGGCCGAGCAGTACTTC. The rearrangement uses TRBV7-2 and TRBJ2-7, with 7 bases identical to TRBD1. Germline CDR1 is SGHTA and CDR2 is FQGNSA. This CDR3 comprises 16 residues. Trimming removed 5 bases from V and 6 bases from J; junction bases left unmatched: 16.

The chain joins TRBV20-1 to TRBJ1-4; weak D call: TRBD1 (6 bases). The CDR3 consists of 14 residues. Germline CDR1 DFQATT, CDR2 SNEGSKA (reference sequence). V was shortened by 6 bases and J by 6 bases, with 17 bases between the two germline ends. In DNA, the CDR3 is TGCAGTGCCCCGAATGGGGGCTTTTATGAAAAACTGTTTTTT. This codes for CSAPNGGFYEKLFF.

Ten or more counts support this clonotype. The V call is TRBV7-2, the J call TRBJ2-1; 13 positions match TRBD2. The CDR3 extends over 14 amino acids. The germline gives CDR1 SGHTA, CDR2 FQGNSA. Unmatched junction bases numbered 5, after V lost 5 bases and J lost 10 bases. The CDR3 nucleotides are TGTGCCAGCAGCAAACCGGGACTAGCGGGGGAGCAGTTCTTC. It yields the protein CASSKPGLAGEQFF.